Shown below are 20 T cell receptor beta chains from a single sample sequenced in a study of early T cells in non-severe SARS-CoV-2 infection. TCRdb re-called the 5' RACE reads through MiXCR, storing one row per CDR3 protein. Of roughly 24,000 distinct CDR3 sequences listed, approximately 3.8% are singletons. Sample: whole blood. Receptor source: an adult who was a healthcare worker with PCR-confirmed SARS-CoV-2 infection or an uninfected control (not recorded which).

The V gene is TRBV30, the J gene TRBJ1-4, with D perhaps matching TRBD1 (5 bases). Trimming took off 2 bases at V and 7 bases at J, with 11 bases between the two ends. This CDR3 is built from 13 residues. Germline lookup yields CDR1 GTSNPN and CDR2 SVGIG (reference sequence). CDR3 residues: CAWSLSGREKLFF. CDR3 DNA sequence: TGTGCCTGGAGTCTTTCGGGGCGTGAAAAACTGTTTTTT.

Ten or more counts support this clonotype. The CDR3 protein is CASSQRGPDTQYF. CDR3 nucleotide sequence: TGTGCCAGCAGCCAGCGGGGCCCAGATACGCAGTATTTT. The V and J genes are TRBV3-1 and TRBJ2-3; D might be TRBD2 (6 bases). Trimming shortened V by 3 bases and J by 4 bases, and 8 bases separated the two germline ends. CDR1 and CDR2 from the germline V gene are LGHDT and YNNKEL (reference sequence). This CDR3 comprises 13 residues.

This clonotype showed up many times. The chain recombines TRBV3-1 with TRBJ1-1; no reliable D call. The CDR3 is 14 residues long. V was pared by 0 bases and J by 3 bases, with 8 bases between. Germline lookup yields CDR1 LGHDT and CDR2 YNNKEL (reference sequence). CDR3 bases: TGTGCCAGCAGCCAAGAAGCGGGGTACACTGAAGCTTTCTTT. Protein: CASSQEAGYTEAFF.

Many counts were recorded for this clonotype. The chain carries TRBV4-2 and TRBJ2-7; TRBD2 agrees at 10 bases. The CDR3 has 18 amino acids. Germline trimming cut 3 bases from V and 4 bases from J; bases unmatched to any gene: 15. The germline V gene encodes CDR1 LGHNA and CDR2 YNFKEQ. As DNA, the CDR3 is TGTGCCAGCAGCCACTCCGGGCTAGCGGGGGAAATTGCTTACGAGCAGTACTTC. Protein sequence: CASSHSGLAGEIAYEQYF.

This clonotype has at least ten counts. This chain connects TRBV3-1 to TRBJ1-2, with D possibly matching TRBD1 (5 bases). V shed 3 bases and J shed 7 bases, with 15 bases lying between them. The germline V gene encodes CDR1 LGHDT and CDR2 YNNKEL (reference sequence). This CDR3 comprises 14 residues. This chain's CDR3 is CASSQNSRERGYTF. In DNA, the CDR3 is TGTGCCAGCAGCCAGAATAGCAGGGAGCGTGGCTACACCTTC.

There are many counts of this clonotype. The V gene is TRBV29-1, the J gene TRBJ2-7; 7 bases line up with TRBD1. Germline lookup yields CDR1 SQVTM and CDR2 ANQGSEA. This CDR3 has 11 amino acids. Trimming at V came to 4 bases and at J to 5 bases, leaving 2 bases not matched to a gene. The CDR3 protein is CSVGQGDEQYF. The CDR3 nucleotides read TGCAGCGTTGGCCAGGGGGACGAGCAGTACTTC.

This clonotype was recorded many times. The rearrangement uses TRBV20-1 and TRBJ2-1; weak D call: TRBD2 (5 bases). Trimming removed 0 bases from V and 4 bases from J, with 19 bases in between. From germline, CDR1 is DFQATT and CDR2 SNEGSKA (reference sequence). The CDR3 has 17 residues. The CDR3 DNA reads TGCAGTGCTAGAGAATCGCACAGCGGCCCCCTGTACAATGAGCAGTTCTTC. Amino acids: CSARESHSGPLYNEQFF.

In its sample, this clonotype was seen many times. CDR3 nucleotides: TGTGCCAGCAGCTTAGGACTAGCGGGAGAGGCTGAGCAGTTCTTC. Translating gives CASSLGLAGEAEQFF. The gene calls are TRBV7-2 and TRBJ2-1; 12 bases align to TRBD2. CDR3 length equals 15 residues. V was pared by 1 base and J by 9 bases, with 4 bases of the junction left unmatched. Germline V CDR1 and CDR2: SGHTA, FQGNSA.

This clonotype has ten or more counts. The rearrangement joins TRBV6-6 to TRBJ2-5; 7 bases are a match to TRBD2. Germline V gene lookup returns CDR1 MNHNY and CDR2 SVGAGI (reference sequence). This CDR3 comprises 14 residues. With V trimmed by 6 bases and J by 4 bases, 8 bases remained unmatched. CDR3 residues: CASSWTRWAETQYF. In DNA, the CDR3 is TGTGCCAGCAGCTGGACTAGGTGGGCAGAGACCCAGTACTTC.

This clonotype occurred many times. The chain links TRBV7-2 to TRBJ2-4; D may be TRBD1 or TRBD2 (6 bases each). Trimming took off 5 bases at V and 5 bases at J, with 16 bases between the two ends. CDR1 SGHTA and CDR2 FQGNSA come from the germline V gene. There are 15 residues in the CDR3. CDR3 in DNA: TGTGCCAGCAGCCAGGGGAGCGGGCGGCAAAACATTCAGTACTTC. This encodes CASSQGSGRQNIQYF.

This chain joins TRBV11-1 and TRBJ2-1; TRBD2 matches at 8 bases. V lost 1 base to trimming and J lost 8 bases; unmatched junction nucleotides: 7. CDR3 size: 15 residues. Germline CDR1 is SGHAT and CDR2 is FQDESV (reference sequence). The CDR3 DNA is TGTGCCAGCAGCTTAGGACTAGCGCCCGCCCATGAGCAGTTCTTC. It yields the protein CASSLGLAPAHEQFF.

This clonotype was found many times. The rearrangement uses TRBV20-1 and TRBJ2-5; D call uncertain. The germline CDR1 and CDR2 sequences are DFQATT and SNEGSKA (reference sequence). The CDR3 covers 11 residues. The V end was cut by 1 base, the J end by 4 bases, with 4 bases between. CDR3 DNA sequence: TGCAGTGCTAGAGGCCTAGAGACCCAGTACTTC. Its translation: CSARGLETQYF.

The chain carries TRBV6-1 and TRBJ2-7; D is ambiguous. Germline assignment: CDR1 MNHNS and CDR2 SASEGT. The CDR3 has 14 residues. Trimming removed 7 bases at V and 7 bases at J, with 20 bases between. The CDR3 reads CASTPLSGEAEQYF. CDR3 sequence (DNA): TGTGCCAGCACCCCCTTAAGTGGGGAAGCGGAGCAGTACTTC.

The chain is built from TRBV29-1 and TRBJ2-3; D remains unclear. There are 14 residues in the CDR3. Germline V gives CDR1 SQVTM, CDR2 ANQGSEA. CDR3 coding DNA: TGCTCCCTTGACAACATCTTTTTAAGGGATACGCAGTATTTT. Amino acids: CSLDNIFLRDTQYF.

This clonotype has ten or more counts. J is TRBJ1-2 and V is TRBV7-9; 9 nucleotides agree with TRBD1. V shed 4 bases, J shed 4 bases, and the junction held 4 bases outside the gene matches. The CDR3 sequence is 14 residues long. The V gene's germline CDR1 is SEHNR and CDR2 FQNEAQ (reference sequence). The CDR3 nucleotides are TGTGCCAGCAGCTGGACAGGGGTGAGCTATGGCTACACCTTC. Translation gives CASSWTGVSYGYTF.

The J gene is TRBJ2-3, the V gene TRBV29-1; the match to TRBD2 covers 11 bases. In germline, CDR1 is SQVTM, CDR2 ANQGSEA. The CDR3 spans 15 residues. Trimming at V came to 5 bases and at J to 3 bases, leaving 7 bases not matched to a gene. CDR3 DNA sequence: TGCAGCGTTCTTAGCGGGAGGGCCTGGACAGATACGCAGTATTTT. Translating it yields CSVLSGRAWTDTQYF.

This clonotype is labeled medium-sized. The chain links TRBV4-1 to TRBJ1-5; D not certain. CDR3 length: 16 residues. Germline-derived CDR1 and CDR2 are MGHRA and YSYEKL. Trimming took 0 bases from V and 4 from J, leaving 13 bases between them. The CDR3 is CASSQDPLNKNQPQHF. In DNA form, the CDR3 reads TGCGCCAGCAGCCAAGATCCTTTAAATAAGAATCAGCCCCAGCATTTT.

Many counts were recorded for this clonotype. CDR3 loop: CASSLTSGRSRGSYEQYF. The CDR3 region has the DNA TGTGCCAGCAGCTTAACTAGCGGGAGGTCAAGGGGGTCCTACGAGCAGTACTTC. The chain recombines TRBV7-2 with TRBJ2-7; 12 nucleotides line up with TRBD2. Germline V lookup: CDR1 SGHTA, CDR2 FQGNSA. CDR3 length equals 18 residues. With V trimmed by 2 bases and J by 1 base, 9 bases remained unmatched.

This clonotype was observed a handful of times. V gene TRBV3-1 combines with J gene TRBJ1-5; 9 nucleotides agree with TRBD1. CDR1 and CDR2 (germline): LGHDT, YNNKEL (reference sequence). Unmatched junction bases numbered 9, after V lost 3 bases and J lost 3 bases. The CDR3 runs 17 residues. The CDR3 loop is CASSHSIGTGINQPQHF. CDR3 in DNA: TGTGCCAGCAGCCACTCTATAGGGACAGGGATCAATCAGCCCCAGCATTTT.

This clonotype was observed at least ten times. The rearrangement links TRBV11-3 to TRBJ1-1; 9 nucleotides align to TRBD1. V gave up 5 bases and J gave up 3 bases; unmatched junction bases: 13. The CDR3 sequence is 17 residues long. The germline gives CDR1 SGHNT, CDR2 YENEEA. The CDR3 region has the DNA TGTGCCAGCAGCCTCTACGGGACAGGGATTGGGGACACTGAAGCTTTCTTT. The encoded protein is CASSLYGTGIGDTEAFF.